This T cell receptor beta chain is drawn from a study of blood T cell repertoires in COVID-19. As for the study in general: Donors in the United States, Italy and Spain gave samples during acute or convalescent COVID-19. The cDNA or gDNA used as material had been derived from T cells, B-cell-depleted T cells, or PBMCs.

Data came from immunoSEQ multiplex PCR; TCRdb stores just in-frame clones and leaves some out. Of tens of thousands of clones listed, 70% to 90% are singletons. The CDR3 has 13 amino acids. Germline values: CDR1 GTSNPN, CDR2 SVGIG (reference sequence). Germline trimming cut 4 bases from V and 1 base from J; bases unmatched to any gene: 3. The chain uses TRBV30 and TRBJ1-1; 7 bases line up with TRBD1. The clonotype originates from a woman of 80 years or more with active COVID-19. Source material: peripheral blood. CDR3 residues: CAWTRDRNTEAFF. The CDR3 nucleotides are TGTGCCTGGACGCGGGACAGGAACACTGAAGCTTTCTTT. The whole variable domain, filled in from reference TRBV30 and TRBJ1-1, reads SQTIHQWPATLVQPVGSPLSLECTVEGTSNPNLYWYRQAAGRGLQLLFYSVGIGQISSEVPQNLSASRPQDRQFILSSKKLLLSDSGFYLCAWTRDRNTEAFFGQGTRLTVV.